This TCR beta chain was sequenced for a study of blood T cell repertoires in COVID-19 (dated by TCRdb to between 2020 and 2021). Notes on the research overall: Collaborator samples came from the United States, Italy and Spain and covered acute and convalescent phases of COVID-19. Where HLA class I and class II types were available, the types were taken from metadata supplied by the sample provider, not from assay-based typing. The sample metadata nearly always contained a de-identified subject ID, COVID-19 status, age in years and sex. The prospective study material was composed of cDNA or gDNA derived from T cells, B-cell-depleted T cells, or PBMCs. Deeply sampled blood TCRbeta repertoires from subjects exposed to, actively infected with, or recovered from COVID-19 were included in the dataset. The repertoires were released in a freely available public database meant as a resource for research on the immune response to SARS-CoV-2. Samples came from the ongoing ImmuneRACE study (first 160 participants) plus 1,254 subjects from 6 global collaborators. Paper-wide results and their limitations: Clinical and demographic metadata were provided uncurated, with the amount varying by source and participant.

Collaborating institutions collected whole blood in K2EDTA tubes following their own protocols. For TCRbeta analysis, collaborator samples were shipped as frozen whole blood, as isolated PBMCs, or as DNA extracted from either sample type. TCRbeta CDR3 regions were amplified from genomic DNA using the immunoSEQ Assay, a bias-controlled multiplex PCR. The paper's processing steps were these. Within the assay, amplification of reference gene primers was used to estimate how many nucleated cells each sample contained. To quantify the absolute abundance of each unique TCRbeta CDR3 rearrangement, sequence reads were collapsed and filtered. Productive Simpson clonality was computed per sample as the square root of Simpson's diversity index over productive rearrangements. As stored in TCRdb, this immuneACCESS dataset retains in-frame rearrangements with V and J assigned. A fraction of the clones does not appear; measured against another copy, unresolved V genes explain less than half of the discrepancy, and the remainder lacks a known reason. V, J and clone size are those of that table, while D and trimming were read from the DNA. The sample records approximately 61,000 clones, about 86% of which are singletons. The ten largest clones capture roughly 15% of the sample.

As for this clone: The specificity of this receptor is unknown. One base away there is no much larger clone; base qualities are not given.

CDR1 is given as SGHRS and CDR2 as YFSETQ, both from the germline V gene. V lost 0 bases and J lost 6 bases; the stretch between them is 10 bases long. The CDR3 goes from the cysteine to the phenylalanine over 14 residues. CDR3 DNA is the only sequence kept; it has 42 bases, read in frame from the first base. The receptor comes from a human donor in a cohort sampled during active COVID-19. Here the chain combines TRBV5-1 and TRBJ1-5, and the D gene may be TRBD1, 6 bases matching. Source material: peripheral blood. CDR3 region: CASSLVGGPQPQHF. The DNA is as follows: TGCGCCAGCAGCTTGGTGGGGGGGCCTCAGCCCCAGCATTTT. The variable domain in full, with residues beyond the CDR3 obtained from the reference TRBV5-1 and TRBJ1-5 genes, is KAGVTQTPRYLIKTRGQQVTLSCSPISGHRSVSWYQQTPGQGLQFLFEYFSETQRNKGNFPGRFSGRQFSNSRSEMNVSTLELGDSALYLCASSLVGGPQPQHFGDGTRLSIL.